This T cell receptor (beta chain) stems from a study of blood T cell repertoires in COVID-19. About the study: Spain, Italy and the United States supplied samples that represented acute and convalescent COVID-19.

Enrolled through a virtual design, the participants were between about 18 and 100 years of age and came from 24 US areas. Cohort assignment relied on participant-reported clinical history. Symptom resolution, clearance, or two negative PCRs marked the recovered donors of Cohort 3. Clones were read by immunoSEQ multiplex PCR, and TCRdb kept only the in-frame ones, dropping some. Counted here are 150,000 or so clones, roughly 82% occurring once; the ten biggest clones make up about 15%. This clone was seen just once. V trimming: 6 bases; J trimming: 6 bases; junction bases outside the gene matches: 7. Looked up from germline, CDR1 is SGDLS and CDR2 is YYNGEE. The CDR3 runs to 14 residues.

Sequenced sample: PBMCs or T cells enriched from blood (not recorded which). The sequence was obtained from a man in his fifties or sixties who had recovered from COVID-19. The rearrangement links TRBV9 to TRBJ2-2; TRBD2 aligns across 8 bases. The CDR3 bases are TGTGCCAGCACCGGGGCTAGCGGGTCCGGGGAGCTGTTTTTT. This sequence encodes CASTGASGSGELFF.